This T cell receptor beta chain is from a study of blood T cell repertoires in COVID-19. As for the study in general: Sources were T cells, B-cell-depleted T cells, or PBMCs; the material itself was cDNA or gDNA.

Per the authors' pipeline: By means of reference gene primer amplification, nucleated cell counts were estimated. Method: immunoSEQ multiplex PCR; TCRdb's copy keeps in-frame clones and lacks some. The DNA gave D and trimming, while V, J and clone size come from that table. The sample holds under 130,000 clones, roughly 84% seen once. This receptor was identified in a human donor in a cohort sampled during active COVID-19. Material: peripheral blood.

The CDR3 sequence is CASSIDSGRAGEQYF. Here the CDR3 DNA reads TGTGCCAGCAGCATAGATAGCGGGAGGGCCGGGGAGCAGTACTTC. The chain employs TRBV7-2 and TRBJ2-7, with 11 bases identical to TRBD2. The CDR3 has 15 amino acids. Germline loops: CDR1 SGHTA, CDR2 FQGNSA. V was pared by 5 bases and J by 7 bases, with 10 bases of the junction left unmatched.